The clone carrying this T cell receptor beta chain showed up just a few times. Both 60 Vbeta primers and 13 Jbeta primers went into the PCR. Using immunoSEQ multiplex PCR, the repertoire was profiled, and TCRdb retains in-frame clones only, with some absent. The sample consists of around 130,000 clones, 65% to 90% of them appearing once. V gave up 5 bases and J gave up 5 bases, with 19 bases separating them. CDR1 is SEHNR, CDR2 FQNEAQ, per germline (reference sequence). The CDR3 has 15 amino acids. The source of the sample is a study of cytomegalovirus exposure and HLA in healthy donors. The clonotype originates from a young woman in good health and CMV-seropositive. The chain couples TRBV7-9 to TRBJ2-7, with a weak D call TRBD2 (6 bases). The sequenced material came from PBMCs. The CDR3 is CASSAPGLGRHEQYF. DNA for the CDR3: TGTGCCAGCAGCGCACCGGGACTGGGGAGGCACGAGCAGTACTTC.